A single count supports the clone carrying this T cell receptor (beta chain). Using immunoSEQ multiplex PCR, the repertoire was profiled, and TCRdb retains in-frame clones only, with some absent. Seen here are approximately 290,000 clones, around 90% observed once, and the top ten hold approximately 4.3%. These data come from a study of blood T cell repertoires in COVID-19. Looking at the study overall: Nucleic acid was either cDNA or gDNA, and it came from T cells, B-cell-depleted T cells, or PBMCs.

Everyone who took part was roughly 18 to 89 years old, and they came from fewer than 25 US areas. This CDR3 contains 14 residues. The junction had 4 bases not matched to a gene; V was cut back by 5 bases and J by 7 bases. Germline CDR1 reads MRHNA; CDR2 reads SNTAGT. The chain links TRBV6-4 to TRBJ1-5; 11 bases fit TRBD1. The TCR was taken from a woman aged 18-29 years with acute COVID-19. Sequenced sample: PBMCs or T cells enriched from blood (not recorded which). The CDR3 DNA sequence: TGTGCCAGCAGTCCTGGACAGGGGGCCCAGCCCCAGCATTTT. Amino acid sequence: CASSPGQGAQPQHF.